This T cell receptor (beta chain) was captured by sequencing in a study of response to subunit inactivated influenza vaccine. Germline CDR1 SGHDT, CDR2 YYEEEE. This CDR3 is built from 14 residues. V gave up 0 bases and J gave up 8 bases, with 11 bases separating them. In its sample, this clonotype was seen once. A single base separates this from a much larger clone, so it may be a read error. Each CDR3 protein gets one entry after TCRdb re-called the RT-PCR reads with MiXCR. Found here are a few hundred thousand distinct CDR3 sequences, about 11% of them singletons; the top ten hold approximately 9.9%. The sample was also linked to a second study, of T cells expressing NK-cell markers. As reported in that work: The TCR beta cDNA came from 5'RACE template switching with UMIs. Dominant NKG2C+ clonotypes were found to form about 1.0-7.5% of CD8+ T cells in about 6 donors.

The receptor's source is a man in his fifties or sixties who received an inactivated influenza vaccine. The sample in question was PBMCs from blood, obtained on the day of vaccination. V and J are TRBV5-6 and TRBJ1-4; tentatively, D is TRBD1 (6 bases). The CDR3 protein is CASSLAGHIEKLFF. CDR3 DNA: TGTGCCAGCAGCTTGGCGGGACACATCGAAAAACTGTTTTTT.